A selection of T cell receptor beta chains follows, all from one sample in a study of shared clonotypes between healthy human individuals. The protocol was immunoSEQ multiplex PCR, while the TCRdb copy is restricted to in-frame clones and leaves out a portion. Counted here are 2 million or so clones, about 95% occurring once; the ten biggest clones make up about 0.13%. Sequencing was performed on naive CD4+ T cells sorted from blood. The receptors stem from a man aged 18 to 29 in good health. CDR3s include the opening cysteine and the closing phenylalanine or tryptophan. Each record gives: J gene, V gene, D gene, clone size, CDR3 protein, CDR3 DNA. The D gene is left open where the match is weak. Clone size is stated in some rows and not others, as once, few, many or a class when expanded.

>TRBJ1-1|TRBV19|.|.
CASKHSTVEAFF
TGTGCCAGTAAGCACAGTACGGTTGAAGCTTTCTTT
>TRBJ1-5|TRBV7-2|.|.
CASSLDISNQPQHF
TGTGCCAGCAGCCTGGACATTAGCAATCAGCCCCAGCATTTT
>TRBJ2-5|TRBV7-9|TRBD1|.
CASSLDRGSETQYF
TGTGCCAGCAGCTTGGACAGGGGGTCAGAGACCCAGTACTTC
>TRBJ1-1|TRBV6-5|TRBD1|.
CASSARDREKEAFF
TGTGCCAGCAGTGCCCGGGACAGAGAAAAGGAGGCTTTCTTT
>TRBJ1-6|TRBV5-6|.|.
CASSLRRQILNSPLHF
TGTGCCAGCAGCTTGCGGCGGCAAATCTTAAATTCACCCCTCCACTTT
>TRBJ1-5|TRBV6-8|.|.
CASRGLTIYHQPQHF
TGTGCCAGCAGGGGACTCACAATATACCATCAGCCCCAGCATTTT
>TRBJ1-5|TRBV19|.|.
CASSPPKGRLGHQPQHF
TGTGCCAGTAGCCCCCCTAAGGGGCGGCTGGGTCACCAGCCCCAGCATTTT
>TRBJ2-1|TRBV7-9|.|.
CASSLAYRANEQFF
TGTGCCAGCAGCTTAGCGTACAGGGCAAATGAGCAGTTCTTC
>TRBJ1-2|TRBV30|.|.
CAWTAQVVGGYTF
TGTGCCTGGACGGCACAAGTGGTAGGGGGCTACACCTTC
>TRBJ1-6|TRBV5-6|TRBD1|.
CASSPGTANSPLHF
TGTGCCAGCAGCCCCGGGACAGCCAATTCACCCCTCCACTTT
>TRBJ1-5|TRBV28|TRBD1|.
CASTPGGPYSNQPQHF
TGTGCCAGCACCCCAGGGGGACCCTATAGCAATCAGCCCCAGCATTTT
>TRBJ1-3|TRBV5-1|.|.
CASQEGGSGNTIYF
TGCGCCAGCCAGGAGGGAGGCTCTGGAAACACCATATATTTT
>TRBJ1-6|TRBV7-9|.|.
CASSLSGSYNSPLHF
TGTGCCAGCAGCTTATCGGGGTCCTATAATTCACCCCTCCACTTT
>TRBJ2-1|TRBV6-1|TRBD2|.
CASVSLAGGSGEQFF
TGTGCCAGCGTTTCACTAGCGGGAGGGTCTGGAGAGCAGTTCTTC
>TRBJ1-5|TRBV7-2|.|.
CASSSRLEEYPQHF
TGTGCCAGCAGCTCCCGCCTTGAGGAGTATCCCCAGCATTTT
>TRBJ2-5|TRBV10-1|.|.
CASSESGPGQETQYF
TGCGCCAGCAGTGAGTCTGGGCCAGGGCAAGAGACCCAGTACTTC
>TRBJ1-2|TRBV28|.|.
CASRIETALNYGYTF
TGTGCCAGCAGGATAGAGACAGCCCTTAACTATGGCTACACCTTC
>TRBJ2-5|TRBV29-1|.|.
CSAEGGGETQYF
TGCAGCGCGGAGGGTGGCGGGGAGACCCAGTACTTC
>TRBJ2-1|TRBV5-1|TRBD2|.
CASSLVPAGDTQNEQFF
TGCGCCAGCAGCTTGGTCCCAGCGGGGGACACACAGAATGAGCAGTTCTTC
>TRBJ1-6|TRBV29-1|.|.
CSVDKNSYNSPLHF
TGCAGCGTTGATAAAAACTCCTATAATTCACCCCTCCACTTT
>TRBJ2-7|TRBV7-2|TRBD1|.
CASSYRGSYEQYF
TGTGCCAGCAGCTACAGGGGTAGCTACGAGCAGTACTTC
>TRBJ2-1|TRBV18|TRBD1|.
CASSAGTGGNSEQFF
TGTGCCAGCTCGGCCGGGACAGGGGGCAATTCTGAGCAGTTCTTC
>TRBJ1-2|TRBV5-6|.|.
CASSGGPLAGYTF
TGTGCCAGCAGCGGCGGGCCCTTGGCCGGCTACACCTTC
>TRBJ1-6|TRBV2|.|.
CASSPRLYGSYNSPLHF
TGTGCCAGCAGTCCTAGACTCTACGGCTCCTATAATTCACCCCTCCACTTT
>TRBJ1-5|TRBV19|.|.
CASSTQGGQPQHF
TGTGCCAGTAGTACTCAGGGTGGCCAGCCCCAGCATTTT
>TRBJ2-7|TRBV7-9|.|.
CASSSRDPGYEQYF
TGTGCCAGCAGCTCCCGGGACCCGGGCTACGAGCAGTACTTC
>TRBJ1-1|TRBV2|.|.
CASIPGGAFF
TGTGCCAGCATACCCGGGGGAGCTTTCTTT
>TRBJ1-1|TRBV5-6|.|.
CASSGGLMEAFF
TGTGCCAGCAGCGGGGGACTCATGGAAGCTTTCTTT
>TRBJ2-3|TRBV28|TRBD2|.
CASSPAGGRTDTQYF
TGTGCCAGCAGTCCAGCGGGGGGCAGGACAGATACGCAGTATTTT
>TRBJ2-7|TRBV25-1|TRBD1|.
CASTPGQGAEQYF
TGTGCCAGCACACCGGGACAGGGGGCCGAGCAGTACTTC
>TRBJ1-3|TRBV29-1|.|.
CSVRDSGNTIYF
TGCAGCGTTCGGGACTCTGGAAACACCATATATTTT
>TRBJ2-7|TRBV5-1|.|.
CASSLALLHYEQYF
TGCGCCAGCAGCTTGGCCCTCCTCCATTACGAGCAGTACTTC
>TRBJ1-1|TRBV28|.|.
CASSLLIGAKNTEAFF
TGTGCCAGCAGTTTATTAATCGGGGCCAAGAACACTGAAGCTTTCTTT
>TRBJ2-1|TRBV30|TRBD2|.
CAWSVLAGASEQFF
TGTGCCTGGAGTGTCCTAGCGGGAGCTTCTGAGCAGTTCTTC
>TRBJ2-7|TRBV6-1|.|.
CASSEASRAKGEQYF
TGTGCCAGCAGTGAAGCGTCCCGGGCCAAGGGCGAGCAGTACTTC
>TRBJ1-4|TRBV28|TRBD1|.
CACIGGLGEKLFF
TGTGCCTGCATAGGGGGCTTAGGTGAAAAACTGTTTTTT
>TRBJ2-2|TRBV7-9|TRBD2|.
CASSSMGGTGELFF
TGTGCCAGCAGTTCCATGGGAGGGACCGGGGAGCTGTTTTTT
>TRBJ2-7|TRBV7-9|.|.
CASSLELATSEQYF
TGTGCCAGCAGCTTGGAGTTGGCTACTTCAGAGCAGTACTTC
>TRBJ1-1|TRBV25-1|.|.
CASTKGGQNTEAFF
TGTGCCAGCACAAAAGGGGGACAGAACACTGAAGCTTTCTTT
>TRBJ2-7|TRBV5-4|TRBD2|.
CASSLAGLAGTYEQYF
TGTGCCAGCAGCTTGGCCGGACTAGCGGGAACCTACGAGCAGTACTTC
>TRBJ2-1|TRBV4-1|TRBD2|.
CASSQVGLAGGAHEQFF
TGCGCCAGCAGCCAAGTAGGACTAGCGGGGGGTGCGCATGAGCAGTTCTTC
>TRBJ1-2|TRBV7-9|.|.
CASSAMRHNYGYTF
TGTGCCAGCAGCGCCATGAGGCATAACTATGGCTACACCTTC
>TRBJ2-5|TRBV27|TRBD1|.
CASSQDRAPRWETQYF
TGTGCCAGCAGTCAGGACAGGGCCCCACGTTGGGAGACCCAGTACTTC
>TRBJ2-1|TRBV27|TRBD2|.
CASSSRVAGGSYNEQFF
TGTGCCAGCAGTTCGCGCGTAGCGGGAGGATCCTACAATGAGCAGTTCTTC
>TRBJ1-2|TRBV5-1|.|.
CASSWGDGEYYGYTF
TGCGCCAGCAGCTGGGGAGACGGGGAATACTATGGCTACACCTTC
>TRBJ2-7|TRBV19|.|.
CASSADWTDYEQYF
TGTGCCAGTAGTGCAGACTGGACTGACTACGAGCAGTACTTC
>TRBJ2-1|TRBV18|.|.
CASSPKGGNANEQFF
TGTGCCAGCTCACCCAAGGGGGGGAACGCGAATGAGCAGTTCTTC
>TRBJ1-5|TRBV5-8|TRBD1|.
CASSLDRGPGQPQHF
TGTGCCAGCAGCCTTGACAGGGGGCCGGGTCAGCCCCAGCATTTT
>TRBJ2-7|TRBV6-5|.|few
CASSRGREQYF
TGTGCCAGCAGTCGGGGTAGGGAGCAGTACTTC
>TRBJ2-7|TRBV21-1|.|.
CASSLPVARTYEQYF
TGTGCCAGCAGCCTCCCGGTAGCGCGGACCTACGAGCAGTACTTC
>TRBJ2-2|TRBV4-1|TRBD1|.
CASSREPGQGISGELFF
TGCGCCAGCAGCCGAGAGCCCGGACAGGGAATATCCGGGGAGCTGTTTTTT
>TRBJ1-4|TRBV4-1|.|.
CASSQPGGTNEKLFF
TGCGCCAGCAGCCAACCGGGGGGCACTAATGAAAAACTGTTTTTT
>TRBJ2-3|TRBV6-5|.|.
CASGDTDTQYF
TGTGCCAGCGGCGACACAGATACGCAGTATTTT
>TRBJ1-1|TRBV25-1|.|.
CASSLRDSIEAFF
TGTGCCAGCAGCCTAAGGGATTCCATCGAAGCTTTCTTT
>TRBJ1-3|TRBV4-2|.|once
CASSQVLLGSSGNTIYF
TGTGCCAGCAGCCAAGTCTTACTGGGAAGCTCTGGAAACACCATATATTTT
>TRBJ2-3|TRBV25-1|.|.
CASSNGLTQYF
TGTGCCAGCAGTAATGGGCTTACGCAGTATTTT